The 31 T cell receptor beta chains below were found in one sample sequenced in a study of identical twins. Each CDR3 protein gets one entry after TCRdb re-called the 5' RACE reads with MiXCR. Of around 230,000 distinct CDR3 sequences in the sample, over 5.5% were seen once. The same specimen was also included in a second study, on T cells expressing NK-cell markers.

The sample comprised CD8+ T cells sorted from blood. The receptors stem from a woman younger than 30 in good health.

This clonotype was counted between two and nine times. The DNA for the CDR3 is TGTGCCAGCAGGCAGGGGATTAGCAATCAGCCCCAGCATTTT. Translated: CASRQGISNQPQHF. This chain joins TRBV12-3 or TRBV12-4 and TRBJ1-5; D possibly corresponds to TRBD1 (6 bases). V dropped 6 bases and J dropped 0 bases, with 9 bases sitting between them. This CDR3 has 14 amino acids.

In this sample, this clonotype turned up many times. The gene calls are TRBV12-3 or TRBV12-4 and TRBJ1-5, with a possible D match to TRBD1 (6 bases). The length of the CDR3 is 13 residues. Trimming took 6 bases from V and 7 from J, leaving 13 bases between them. The CDR3 here is CASSVGGTQPQHF. The CDR3 DNA reads as TGTGCCAGCAGCGTAGGGGGGACCCAGCCCCAGCATTTT.

V is TRBV3-1 and J is TRBJ2-7; tentatively, D is TRBD1 or TRBD2 (5 bases each). This CDR3 comprises 18 residues. Germline CDR1 and CDR2: LGHDT and YNNKEL (reference sequence). The V end lost 0 bases, the J end lost 9 bases, and 27 bases lay between the germline ends. In nucleotides, the CDR3 is TGTGCCAGCAGCCAAGAGGGACCCAGGAAAGGGCTCGATTCGGCGCAGTACTTC. Translation gives CASSQEGPRKGLDSAQYF.

The chain recombines TRBV7-9 with TRBJ2-2; D possibly corresponds to TRBD2 (5 bases). The germline CDR1 and CDR2 sequences are SEHNR and FQNEAQ (reference sequence). The CDR3 contains 13 residues. Trimming left V 4 bases short and J 8 bases short, with 11 bases between. The CDR3 bases are TGTGCCAGCAGCTCGGCCGGGGAAGGGGAGCTGTTTTTT. The encoded protein is CASSSAGEGELFF.

This clonotype has a count of ten or more. V gene TRBV28 combines with J gene TRBJ2-5; D is unclear. This CDR3 has 15 amino acids. Trimming removed 8 bases at V and 3 bases at J, with 19 bases between. Looked up from germline, CDR1 is MDHEN and CDR2 is SYDVKM. CDR3: CASQPMGSGKETQYF. In DNA, the CDR3 is TGTGCCAGCCAGCCGATGGGGTCGGGTAAAGAGACCCAGTACTTC.

This clonotype was seen ten or more times. This rearrangement joins TRBV11-3 to TRBJ1-1; perhaps TRBD1 as D (6 bases). V gave up 5 bases and J gave up 3 bases, with 13 bases separating them. Germline CDR1 SGHNT, CDR2 YENEEA. The CDR3 is 14 amino acids. CDR3 protein: CASSPEAGDTEAFF. For the CDR3, the DNA is TGTGCCAGCAGCCCTGAGGCAGGGGACACTGAAGCTTTCTTT.

The sample holds many counts of this clonotype. This rearrangement joins TRBV5-1 to TRBJ1-2, with 11 bases aligning to TRBD1. CDR1 is SGHRS, CDR2 YFSETQ, per germline. Trimming cost V 3 bases and J 8 bases; bases outside gene matches: 6. The CDR3 has 14 residues. For the CDR3, the DNA is TGCGCCAGCAGCTCGGACAGGGGGCTGGAGGGCTACACCTTC. It is translated as CASSSDRGLEGYTF.

DNA for the CDR3: TGTGCCAGCAGTCTTGCGGGTTTCGCTTCACCCCTCCACTTT. Its protein is CASSLAGFASPLHF. V gene TRBV25-1 combines with J gene TRBJ1-6; no reliable D call. With 5 bases removed from V and 9 bases from J, the gap between germline ends came to 14 bases. The length of the CDR3 is 14 residues. Germline assignment: CDR1 MGHDK and CDR2 SYGVNS. The full variable domain, with the rest looked up from reference TRBV25-1 and TRBJ1-6, is EADIYQTPRYLVIGTGKKITLECSQTMGHDKMYWYQQDPGMELHLIHYSYGVNSTEKGDLSSESTVSRIRTEHFPLTLESARPSHTSQYLCASSLAGFASPLHFGNGTRLTVT.

This chain connects TRBV27 to TRBJ2-7, with D unresolved. The germline V gene has CDR1 MNHEY and CDR2 SMNVEV (reference sequence). There are 13 residues in the CDR3. The ends were cut back, 3 bases at V and 4 bases at J, with 10 bases in the middle. CDR3 region: CASSFMGRYEQYF. CDR3 nucleotide sequence: TGTGCCAGCAGTTTCATGGGTCGATACGAGCAGTACTTC.

This clonotype was seen at least ten times. The chain is built from TRBV12-5 and TRBJ2-4; D unclear. This CDR3 comprises 14 residues. Germline V gene lookup returns CDR1 LGHNT and CDR2 FRNRAP. V was shortened by 6 bases and J by 4 bases, with 13 bases between the two germline ends. As DNA, the CDR3 is TGTGCTAGTGGCAATTCGGACGGGAAAAACATTCAGTACTTC. Translation gives CASGNSDGKNIQYF. Looking up the rest from reference TRBV12-5 and TRBJ2-4 gives the full variable domain: DARVTQTPRHKVTEMGQEVTMRCQPILGHNTVFWYRQTMMQGLELLAYFRNRAPLDDSGMPKDRFSAEMPDATLATLKIQPSEPRDSAVYFCASGNSDGKNIQYFGAGTRLSVL.

This clonotype has a count of ten or more. One junction end disagrees with the germline gene, perhaps due to a read error. The chain combines TRBV30 with TRBJ2-1; 8 bases line up with TRBD2. CDR1 and CDR2 from the germline V gene are GTSNPN and SVGIG (reference sequence). The CDR3 contains 11 residues. CDR3 residues: CAWEAGGFQLF. In nucleotides, the CDR3 is TGTGCCTGGGAGGCGGGGGGCTTCCAACTCTTC.

This clonotype was recorded only once. CDR3 protein: CAWTRLAYNEQFF. In DNA form, the CDR3 reads TGTGCCTGGACTCGACTAGCGTACAATGAGCAGTTCTTC. The rearrangement joins TRBV30 to TRBJ2-1, with 8 bases aligning to TRBD2. J lost 4 bases, V lost 4 bases, and 3 bases had no gene match. CDR3 size: 13 residues. Germline V gene sequence: CDR1 GTSNPN, CDR2 SVGIG (reference sequence).

This clonotype was detected only a few times. The V and J genes are TRBV9 and TRBJ2-7; D is perhaps TRBD1 (6 bases). The CDR3 extends over 15 amino acids. Trimming stripped 0 bases from V and 2 bases from J, with 12 bases between. The germline V gene encodes CDR1 SGDLS and CDR2 YYNGEE. Here the CDR3 reads CASSVGQRGTYEQYF. For the CDR3, the DNA is TGTGCCAGCAGCGTAGGCCAAAGGGGGACCTACGAGCAGTACTTC. The whole variable domain, remainder taken from reference TRBV9 and TRBJ2-7, is DSGVTQTPKHLITATGQRVTLRCSPRSGDLSVYWYQQSLDQGLQFLIQYYNGEERAKGNILERFSAQQFPDLHSELNLSSLELGDSALYFCASSVGQRGTYEQYFGPGTRLTVT.

CDR3 amino acids: CASSGFISGNTIYF. DNA of the CDR3: TGCGCCAGCAGTGGGTTCATCTCTGGAAACACCATATATTTT. This chain connects TRBV10-2 to TRBJ1-3; D ambiguous. Germline loops: CDR1 WSHSY, CDR2 SAAADI. The CDR3 runs to 14 residues. With 4 bases removed from V and 0 bases from J, the gap between germline ends came to 7 bases.

The gene calls are TRBV9 and TRBJ2-7, with D unresolved. Trimming stripped 3 bases from V and 5 bases from J, with 15 bases between. There are 14 residues in the CDR3. Germline lookup yields CDR1 SGDLS and CDR2 YYNGEE. DNA for the CDR3: TGTGCCAGCAGCGCAGACGGACCGCTGGACGAGCAGTACTTC. It encodes CASSADGPLDEQYF.

This clonotype was seen ten or more times. The chain links TRBV20-1 to TRBJ1-6; D perhaps matches TRBD1 (5 bases). In germline, CDR1 is DFQATT, CDR2 SNEGSKA (reference sequence). Trimming took off 5 bases at V and 9 bases at J, with 20 bases between the two ends. This CDR3 has 15 residues. The CDR3 DNA reads as TGCAGTGCTTACGGGACTCAATACGGGAGTTCACCCCTCCACTTT. It translates to CSAYGTQYGSSPLHF.

This clonotype was picked up many times. This chain uses TRBV12-3 or TRBV12-4 with TRBJ1-1; a possible D gene is TRBD1 (6 bases). Trimming left V 3 bases short and J 0 bases short, with 8 bases between. This CDR3 contains 14 residues. The DNA for the CDR3 is TGTGCCAGCAGTTTCGGGACACTGAACACTGAAGCTTTCTTT. Protein sequence: CASSFGTLNTEAFF.

This clonotype has ten or more counts. In DNA, the CDR3 is TGTGCCAGCAGGAGGGGAGTTTTTCAGCCCCAGCATTTT. Its translation is CASRRGVFQPQHF. The genes are TRBV6-2 or TRBV6-3 and TRBJ1-5, with D possibly TRBD1 on 5 matching bases. CDR3 length: 13 residues. Germline CDR1 reads MNHEY; CDR2 reads SVGEGT. Trimming pared 6 bases from V and 6 bases from J, leaving 12 bases between.

This sequence joins TRBV9 and TRBJ2-1, with TRBD2 matching 9 bases. The CDR3 runs to 15 residues. Germline V gives CDR1 SGDLS, CDR2 YYNGEE. V shed 0 bases and J 6 bases; nucleotides not matched to a gene: 4. CDR3 DNA: TGTGCCAGCAGCGTAGGGAGCGGGAGGAGCAATGAGCAGTTCTTC. It yields the protein CASSVGSGRSNEQFF.

This clonotype was detected many times. This chain joins TRBV15 and TRBJ2-4; 9 nucleotides agree with TRBD1. Germline-derived CDR1 and CDR2 are LNHNV and YYDKDF (reference sequence). The CDR3 covers 14 residues. After removal of 3 bases from V and 6 bases from J, the junction contained 3 bases not matched to a gene. The DNA for the CDR3 is TGTGCCACCAGCAGCGACAGGGGGGGAAACATTCAGTACTTC. As protein: CATSSDRGGNIQYF. Variable domain in full (rest from reference TRBV15 and TRBJ2-4): DAMVIQNPRYQVTQFGKPVTLSCSQTLNHNVMYWYQQKSSQAPKLLFHYYDKDFNNEADTPDNFQSRRPNTSFCFLDIRSPGLGDTAMYLCATSSDRGGNIQYFGAGTRLSVL.

This clonotype was detected only a few times. The chain's CDR3 is CASASGAGANVLTF. CDR3 nucleotides: TGTGCCAGTGCGTCAGGGGCTGGGGCCAACGTCCTGACTTTC. This rearrangement joins TRBV6-2 or TRBV6-3 to TRBJ2-6; TRBD1 might be the D (6 bases). Germline CDR1 MNHEY, CDR2 SVGEGT. V lost 9 bases to trimming and J lost 2 bases, with 11 bases between them. CDR3 length: 14 amino acids.

The table lists this clonotype with many counts. It may be a read error: a sequence one base away is much more abundant. The rearrangement joins TRBV3-1 to TRBJ2-7, with a possible D match to TRBD1 (6 bases). CDR1 is LGHDT, CDR2 YNNKEL, per germline (reference sequence). The CDR3 contains 14 residues. The V gene lost 1 base and the J gene lost 3 bases, with 10 bases spanning the gap. The CDR3 DNA follows: TGTGCCAGCAGCCAAGCCGGACAGTTCTACGAGCAGTACTTC. This gives the protein CASSQAGQFYEQYF.

This clonotype has at least ten counts. The gene calls are TRBV5-1 and TRBJ2-3; 9 bases line up with TRBD2. Per germline, CDR1 SGHRS and CDR2 YFSETQ. J lost 1 base, V lost 5 bases, and 14 bases had no gene match. This CDR3 is 18 amino acids long. This CDR3 is CASRGSSGNLRGTDTQYF. The CDR3 DNA sequence: TGCGCCAGCAGGGGTTCTAGCGGGAATCTAAGGGGCACAGATACGCAGTATTTT.

This clonotype was counted many times. The J gene is TRBJ2-3, the V gene TRBV3-1, with 9 bases that match TRBD2. The V segment lost 1 base and the J segment 3 bases; nucleotides outside the gene matches: 5. The germline V gene encodes CDR1 LGHDT and CDR2 YNNKEL (reference sequence). This CDR3 has 16 amino acids. The DNA of the CDR3 is TGTGCCAGCAGCCAAGTCGCGGGAGGGCTGACAGATACGCAGTATTTT. This encodes CASSQVAGGLTDTQYF.

There are many counts of this clonotype. This sequence joins TRBV9 and TRBJ1-2; TRBD1 matches at 7 bases. The V and J ends lost 0 bases and 7 bases, in that order; junction bases with no gene match: 3. The CDR3 is made up of 13 amino acids. The V gene's germline CDR1 is SGDLS and CDR2 YYNGEE. The CDR3 nucleotides are TGTGCCAGCAGCGTAGGAGGGGGCACTGGCTACACCTTC. It encodes CASSVGGGTGYTF. Combining the CDR3 with reference TRBV9 and TRBJ1-2 gives the whole variable domain DSGVTQTPKHLITATGQRVTLRCSPRSGDLSVYWYQQSLDQGLQFLIQYYNGEERAKGNILERFSAQQFPDLHSELNLSSLELGDSALYFCASSVGGGTGYTFGSGTRLTVV.

The rearrangement uses TRBV9 and TRBJ2-7, with D perhaps matching TRBD1 or TRBD2 (5 bases each). Trimming removed 4 bases at V and 10 bases at J, with 15 bases between. This CDR3 comprises 12 residues. Germline CDR1 is SGDLS and CDR2 is YYNGEE. As DNA, the CDR3 is TGTGCCAGCAGCCCGGGGACCCTCGACCAGTACTTC. This sequence encodes CASSPGTLDQYF.

This chain uses TRBV15 with TRBJ1-5; 10 bases align to TRBD1. Per germline, CDR1 LNHNV and CDR2 YYDKDF (reference sequence). Unmatched junction bases numbered 4, after V lost 5 bases and J lost 6 bases. The CDR3 contains 14 residues. This CDR3 is CATSEDRGPQPQHF. The CDR3 DNA reads TGTGCCACCAGCGAAGACAGGGGGCCTCAGCCCCAGCATTTT.

The sample holds a few counts of this clonotype. The chain carries TRBV9 and TRBJ1-1; no clear D. The V gene lost 7 bases and the J gene lost 6 bases, with 13 bases spanning the gap. The CDR3 runs 12 residues. Germline CDR1 is SGDLS and CDR2 is YYNGEE. CDR3 sequence (DNA): TGTGCCAGCTCGGATACGAGCGCTGAAGCTTTCTTT. It is translated as CASSDTSAEAFF.

This clonotype turned up a few times. Its ends do not fully match the called genes, so a read error is possible. V usage is TRBV7-7 and J usage is TRBJ2-3; tentatively, D is TRBD2 (6 bases). Germline V lookup: CDR1 SSHAT, CDR2 FNYEAQ (reference sequence). The CDR3 totals 15 residues. The CDR3 nucleotides are TGTGCTAGCAGCCGGGGGAGCGGACGCACAGATACGCAGTATTTT. Protein: CASSRGSGRTDTQYF.

At least ten counts were recorded for this clonotype. CDR3 in amino acids: CASSSAIEAFF. The DNA of the CDR3 is TGTGCCAGCAGTTCTGCAATTGAAGCTTTCTTT. The chain links TRBV12-3 or TRBV12-4 to TRBJ1-1; D not certain. CDR3 length: 11 amino acids. V was clipped by 4 bases and J by 7 bases, with 7 bases between them.

This clonotype was picked up many times. The chain carries TRBV29-1 and TRBJ2-3, with a weak D call TRBD1 (5 bases). The CDR3 is 14 amino acids. Per germline, CDR1 SQVTM and CDR2 ANQGSEA. V was shortened by 6 bases and J by 5 bases, with 18 bases between the two germline ends. Here the CDR3 DNA reads TGCAGCGTCCCATTGGGGCAACGGGTAGATACGCAGTATTTT. It encodes CSVPLGQRVDTQYF.